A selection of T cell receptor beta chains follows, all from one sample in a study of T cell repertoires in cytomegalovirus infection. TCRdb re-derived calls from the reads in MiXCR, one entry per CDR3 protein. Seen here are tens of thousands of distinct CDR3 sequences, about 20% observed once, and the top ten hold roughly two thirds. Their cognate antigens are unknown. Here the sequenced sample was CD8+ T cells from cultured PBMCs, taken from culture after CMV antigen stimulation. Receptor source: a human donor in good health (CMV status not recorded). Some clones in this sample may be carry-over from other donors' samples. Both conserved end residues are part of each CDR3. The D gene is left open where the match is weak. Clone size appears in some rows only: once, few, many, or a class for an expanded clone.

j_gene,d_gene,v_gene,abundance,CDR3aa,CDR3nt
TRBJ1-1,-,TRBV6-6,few,CASSVGFKQKEAFF,TGTGCCAGCAGTGTAGGTTTTAAGCAGAAAGAAGCTTTCTTT
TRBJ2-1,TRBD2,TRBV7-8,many,CASSLERGGRNEQFF,TGTGCCAGCAGCTTAGAGCGGGGGGGCCGCAATGAGCAGTTCTTC
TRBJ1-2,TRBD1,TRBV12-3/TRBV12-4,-,CASSWGQGTDGYTF,TGTGCCAGCAGTTGGGGACAGGGAACAGATGGCTACACCTTC
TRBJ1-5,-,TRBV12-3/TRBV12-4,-,CASSLQGLEDQPQHF,TGTGCCAGCAGTCTACAGGGTTTGGAAGATCAGCCCCAGCATTTT
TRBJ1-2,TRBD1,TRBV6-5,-,CASSLTRGQEGYTF,TGTGCCAGCAGCTTAACCCGTGGACAGGAGGGCTACACCTTC
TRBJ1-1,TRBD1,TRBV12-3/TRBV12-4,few,CASRTGGTEAFF,TGTGCCAGCAGAACAGGGGGCACTGAAGCTTTCTTT
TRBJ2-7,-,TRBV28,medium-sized,CASSGLGLAFSYEQYF,TGTGCCAGCAGTGGCCTGGGACTGGCTTTCTCCTACGAGCAGTACTTC
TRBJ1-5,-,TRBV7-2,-,CASSGAGNQPQHF,TGTGCCAGCTCAGGGGCGGGGAATCAGCCCCAGCATTTT
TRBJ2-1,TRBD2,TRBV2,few,CASSETSGGLYNEQFF,TGTGCCAGCAGTGAGACTAGCGGGGGCTTGTACAATGAGCAGTTCTTC
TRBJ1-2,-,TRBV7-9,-,CASSLGRTSANYGYTF,TGTGCCAGCAGCTTAGGACGGACCTCGGCTAACTATGGCTACACCTTC
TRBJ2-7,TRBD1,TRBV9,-,CASSAQGAWVEQYF,TGTGCCAGCAGCGCGCAGGGGGCTTGGGTCGAGCAGTACTTC
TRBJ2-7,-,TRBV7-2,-,CASSLLGVAHEQYF,TGTGCCAGCAGCTTACTAGGGGTGGCCCACGAGCAGTACTTC
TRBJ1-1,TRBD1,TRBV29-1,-,CSVAGQGVTNTEAFF,TGCAGCGTAGCGGGACAGGGGGTGACGAACACTGAAGCTTTCTTT
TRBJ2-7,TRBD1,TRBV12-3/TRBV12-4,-,CASSLAFGTGYWNEQYF,TGTGCCAGCAGTTTGGCCTTTGGGACAGGGTATTGGAACGAGCAGTACTTC
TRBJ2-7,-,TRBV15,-,CATSGRQGSSYEQYF,TGTGCCACCAGCGGCCGCCAGGGGAGCTCCTACGAGCAGTACTTC
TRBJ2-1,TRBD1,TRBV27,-,CASTATGANEQFF,TGTGCCAGCACCGCGACAGGGGCCAATGAGCAGTTCTTC
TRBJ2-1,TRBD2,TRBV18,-,CASSPGTNFLPYNEQFF,TGTGCCAGCTCACCCGGGACTAATTTTCTACCCTACAATGAGCAGTTCTTC
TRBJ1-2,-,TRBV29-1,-,CSVDFWTAALYGYTF,TGCAGCGTTGATTTTTGGACCGCCGCTCTCTATGGCTACACCTTC
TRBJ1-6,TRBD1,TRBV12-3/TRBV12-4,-,CASSSSSPDRVLSPLHF,TGTGCCAGCAGTTCTTCCTCGCCGGACAGGGTCCTTTCACCCCTCCACTTT
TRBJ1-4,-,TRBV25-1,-,CASRGARLTNEKLFF,TGTGCCAGCAGGGGTGCGCGTCTTACTAATGAAAAACTGTTTTTT
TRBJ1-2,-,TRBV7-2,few,CASLGRRGAHNGYTF,TGTGCCAGCCTAGGACGACGGGGGGCGCATAACGGCTACACCTTC
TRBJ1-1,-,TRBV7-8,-,CASSLQRGSSNTEAFF,TGTGCCAGCAGCTTACAGAGGGGGTCTTCGAACACTGAAGCTTTCTTT
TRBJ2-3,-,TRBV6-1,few,CASSVGSTDTQYF,TGTGCCAGCAGTGTTGGTAGCACAGATACGCAGTATTTT
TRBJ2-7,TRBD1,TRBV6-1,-,CASTTTGGAYEQYF,TGTGCCAGCACCACCACAGGGGGAGCCTACGAGCAGTACTTC
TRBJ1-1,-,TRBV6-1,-,CASSVGVEAFF,TGTGCCAGCAGTGTCGGGGTTGAAGCTTTCTTT
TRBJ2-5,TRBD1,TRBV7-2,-,CASSRTDRVKETQYF,TGTGCCAGCAGCCGAACCGACAGGGTCAAAGAGACCCAGTACTTC
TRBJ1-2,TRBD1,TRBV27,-,CASSQGGRRYGYTF,TGTGCCAGCAGCCAGGGGGGAAGGCGCTATGGCTACACCTTC
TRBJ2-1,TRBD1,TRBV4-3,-,CASSQERGRRIGNEQFF,TGCGCCAGCAGCCAAGAGAGGGGGCGACGTATCGGCAATGAGCAGTTCTTC
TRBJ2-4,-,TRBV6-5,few,CASSQTQIPGGIQYF,TGTGCCAGCAGTCAAACCCAAATCCCTGGGGGCATTCAGTACTTC
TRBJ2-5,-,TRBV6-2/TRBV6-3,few,CASSYGPELQETQYF,TGTGCCAGCAGTTATGGCCCGGAGCTACAAGAGACCCAGTACTTC
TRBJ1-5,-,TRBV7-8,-,CASSVGRYSNQPQHF,TGTGCCAGCAGCGTTGGACGGTATAGCAATCAGCCCCAGCATTTT
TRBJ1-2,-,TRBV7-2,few,CASSLNRDIYGYTF,TGTGCCAGCAGCTTGAACCGGGACATCTATGGCTACACCTTC
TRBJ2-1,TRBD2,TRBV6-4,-,CASSDPTSVRHNEQFF,TGTGCCAGCAGTGACCCCACTAGCGTAAGGCACAATGAGCAGTTCTTC
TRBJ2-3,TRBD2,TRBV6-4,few,CASSVAGGPDTQYF,TGTGCCAGCAGTGTAGCGGGGGGGCCAGATACGCAGTATTTT
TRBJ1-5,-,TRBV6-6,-,CASSYFVQGGQPQHF,TGTGCCAGCAGTTACTTCGTGCAGGGAGGTCAGCCCCAGCATTTT
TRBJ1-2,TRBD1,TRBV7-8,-,CASSPSGQSDYGYTF,TGTGCCAGCAGCCCTTCGGGACAGTCTGACTATGGCTACACCTTC
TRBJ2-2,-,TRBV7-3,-,CASRGVNGELFF,TGTGCCAGCAGGGGGGTAAACGGGGAGCTGTTTTTT
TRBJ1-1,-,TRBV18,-,CASSPDGIEAFF,TGTGCCAGCTCACCAGACGGGATTGAAGCTTTCTTT
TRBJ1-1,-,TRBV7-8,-,CASCRTASDPTEAFF,TGTGCCAGCTGTCGGACAGCCTCGGATCCGACTGAAGCTTTCTTT
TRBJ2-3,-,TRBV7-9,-,CASTPGTDTQYF,TGTGCCAGCACCCCGGGGACAGATACGCAGTATTTT
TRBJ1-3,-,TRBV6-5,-,CASSYSSADHSGNTIYF,TGTGCCAGCAGTTACTCTTCGGCGGATCACTCTGGAAACACCATATATTTT
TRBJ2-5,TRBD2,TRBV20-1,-,CSARDGASGQETQYF,TGCAGTGCTAGAGATGGGGCTAGCGGCCAAGAGACCCAGTACTTC
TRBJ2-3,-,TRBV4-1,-,CASSQEMGALTDTQYF,TGCGCCAGCAGCCAAGAAATGGGGGCTCTCACAGATACGCAGTATTTT
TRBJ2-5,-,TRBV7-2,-,CASSLVGTLQETQYF,TGTGCCAGCAGCTTAGTCGGGACACTACAAGAGACCCAGTACTTC
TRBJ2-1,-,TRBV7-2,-,CASTLNPGAGLYNEQFF,TGTGCCAGCACCCTAAATCCCGGGGCGGGCTTATACAATGAGCAGTTCTTC
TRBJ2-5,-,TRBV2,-,CASSDPRGTETQYF,TGTGCCAGCAGTGACCCCCGAGGGACGGAGACCCAGTACTTC
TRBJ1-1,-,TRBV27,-,CASIGRPTEAFF,TGTGCCAGCATAGGGAGGCCCACTGAAGCTTTCTTT
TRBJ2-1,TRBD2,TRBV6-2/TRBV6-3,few,CASTGTSGDPSSYNEQFF,TGTGCCAGCACTGGGACTAGCGGGGACCCGAGCTCCTACAATGAGCAGTTCTTC
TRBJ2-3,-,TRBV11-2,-,CASSLEWGGGTDTQYF,TGTGCCAGCAGCTTAGAATGGGGCGGGGGCACAGATACGCAGTATTTT
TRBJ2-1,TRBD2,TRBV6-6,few,CASSYLLTSGEEQFF,TGTGCCAGCAGTTACTTGTTGACTAGCGGGGAGGAGCAGTTCTTC
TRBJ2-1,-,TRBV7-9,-,CASSFGSIEQFF,TGTGCCAGCAGCTTCGGAAGTATTGAGCAGTTCTTC
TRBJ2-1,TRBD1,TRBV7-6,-,CASRGQGNEQFF,TGTGCCAGCAGGGGACAGGGCAATGAGCAGTTCTTC
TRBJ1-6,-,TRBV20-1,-,CSARDLGNSPLHF,TGCAGTGCTAGAGATTTAGGTAACTCACCCCTCCACTTT